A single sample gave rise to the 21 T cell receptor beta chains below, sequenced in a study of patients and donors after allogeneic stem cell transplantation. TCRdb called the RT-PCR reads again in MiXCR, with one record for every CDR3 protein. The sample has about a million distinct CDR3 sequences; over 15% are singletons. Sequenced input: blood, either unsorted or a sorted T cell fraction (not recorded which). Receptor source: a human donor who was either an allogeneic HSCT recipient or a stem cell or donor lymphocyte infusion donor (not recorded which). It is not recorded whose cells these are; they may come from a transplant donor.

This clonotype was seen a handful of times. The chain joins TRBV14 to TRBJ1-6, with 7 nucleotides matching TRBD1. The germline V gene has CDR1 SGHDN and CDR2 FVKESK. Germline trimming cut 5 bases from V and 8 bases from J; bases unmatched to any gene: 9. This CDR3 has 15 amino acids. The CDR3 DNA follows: TGTGCCAGCAGCGCCTTAGACAGGGAAGATTCACCCCTCCACTTT. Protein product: CASSALDREDSPLHF.

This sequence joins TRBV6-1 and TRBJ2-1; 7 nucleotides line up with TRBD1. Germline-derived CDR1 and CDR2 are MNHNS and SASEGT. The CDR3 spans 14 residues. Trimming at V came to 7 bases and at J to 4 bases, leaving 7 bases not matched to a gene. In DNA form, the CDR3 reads TGTGCCAGCAAGGCAGGGGGACAGTACAATGAGCAGTTCTTC. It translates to CASKAGGQYNEQFF.

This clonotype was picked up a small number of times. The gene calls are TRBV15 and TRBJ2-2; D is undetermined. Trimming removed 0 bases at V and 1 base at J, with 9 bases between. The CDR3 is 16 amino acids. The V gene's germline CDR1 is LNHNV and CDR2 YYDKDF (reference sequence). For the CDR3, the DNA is TGTGCCACCAGCAGAGAACCAGCAGGGAACACCGGGGAGCTGTTTTTT. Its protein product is CATSREPAGNTGELFF.

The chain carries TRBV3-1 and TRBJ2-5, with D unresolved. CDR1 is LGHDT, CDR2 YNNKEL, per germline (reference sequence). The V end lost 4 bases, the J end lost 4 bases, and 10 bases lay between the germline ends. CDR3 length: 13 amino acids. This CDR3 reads CASSPVSTETQYF. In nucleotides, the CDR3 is TGTGCCAGCAGCCCCGTAAGTACAGAGACCCAGTACTTC.

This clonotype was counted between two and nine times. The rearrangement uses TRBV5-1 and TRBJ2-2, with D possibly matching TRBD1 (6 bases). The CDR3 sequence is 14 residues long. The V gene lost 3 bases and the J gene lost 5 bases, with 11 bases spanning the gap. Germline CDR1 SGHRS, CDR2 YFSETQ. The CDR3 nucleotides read TGCGCCAGCAGCTCCAAACAGGGAACCGGGGAGCTGTTTTTT. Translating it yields CASSSKQGTGELFF. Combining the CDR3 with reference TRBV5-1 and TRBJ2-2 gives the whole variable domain KAGVTQTPRYLIKTRGQQVTLSCSPISGHRSVSWYQQTPGQGLQFLFEYFSETQRNKGNFPGRFSGRQFSNSRSEMNVSTLELGDSALYLCASSSKQGTGELFFGEGSRLTVL.

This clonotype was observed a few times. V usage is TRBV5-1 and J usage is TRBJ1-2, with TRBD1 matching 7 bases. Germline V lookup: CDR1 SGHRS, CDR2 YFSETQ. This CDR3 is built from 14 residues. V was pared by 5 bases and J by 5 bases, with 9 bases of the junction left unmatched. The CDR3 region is CASSFYGDSYGYTF. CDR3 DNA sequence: TGCGCCAGCAGTTTTTACGGGGACAGTTATGGCTACACCTTC.

Written as DNA, the CDR3 is TGTGCCAGCAGCACCCAGATGGGACAGGGGGCGAATGAGCAGTACTTC. Protein product: CASSTQMGQGANEQYF. This sequence joins TRBV5-6 and TRBJ2-7; TRBD1 matches 12 bases. CDR3 size: 16 residues. Germline CDR1 is SGHDT and CDR2 is YYEEEE. V was pared by 4 bases and J by 7 bases, with 12 bases of the junction left unmatched.

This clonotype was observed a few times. The CDR3, as DNA: TGCAGCGGCCCAGAAAGGGACAGGGGGGATTCCAATGAGCAGTTCTTC. As protein: CSGPERDRGDSNEQFF. The chain joins TRBV29-1 to TRBJ2-1; TRBD1 matches 11 bases. Germline CDR1 reads SQVTM; CDR2 reads ANQGSEA. CDR3 length: 16 amino acids. The ends lost 7 bases at V and 6 bases at J; junction bases unmatched: 14.

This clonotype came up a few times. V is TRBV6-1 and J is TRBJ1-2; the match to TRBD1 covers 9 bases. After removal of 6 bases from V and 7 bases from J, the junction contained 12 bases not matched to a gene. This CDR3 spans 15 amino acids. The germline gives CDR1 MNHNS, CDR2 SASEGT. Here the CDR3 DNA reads TGTGCCAGCAGCCCCGTTACAGGGGGCTCGTTTGGCTACACCTTC. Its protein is CASSPVTGGSFGYTF.

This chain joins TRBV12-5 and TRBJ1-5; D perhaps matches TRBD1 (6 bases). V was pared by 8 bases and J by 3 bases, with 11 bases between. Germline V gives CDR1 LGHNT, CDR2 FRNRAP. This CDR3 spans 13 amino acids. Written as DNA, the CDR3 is TGTGCTAGTACCAGGGGCGACAATCAGCCCCAGCATTTT. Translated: CASTRGDNQPQHF. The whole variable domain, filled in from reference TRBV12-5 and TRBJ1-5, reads DARVTQTPRHKVTEMGQEVTMRCQPILGHNTVFWYRQTMMQGLELLAYFRNRAPLDDSGMPKDRFSAEMPDATLATLKIQPSEPRDSAVYFCASTRGDNQPQHFGDGTRLSIL.

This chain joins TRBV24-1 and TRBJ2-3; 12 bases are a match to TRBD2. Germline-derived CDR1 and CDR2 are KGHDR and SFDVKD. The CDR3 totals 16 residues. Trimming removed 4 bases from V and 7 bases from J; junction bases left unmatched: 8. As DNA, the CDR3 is TGTGCCACCAGTGACCCCACTAGCGGGGGGCCGAATACGCAGTATTTT. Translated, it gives CATSDPTSGGPNTQYF.

CDR3 sequence: CASSLAQVFSIYTDTQYF. In DNA, the CDR3 is TGTGCCAGCAGCTTAGCGCAGGTCTTCTCAATATACACAGATACGCAGTATTTT. The rearrangement uses TRBV7-8 and TRBJ2-3; D remains ambiguous. Looked up from germline, CDR1 is SGHVS and CDR2 is FQNEAQ. The ends were cut back, 0 bases at V and 2 bases at J, with 18 bases in the middle. The CDR3 length is 18 residues.

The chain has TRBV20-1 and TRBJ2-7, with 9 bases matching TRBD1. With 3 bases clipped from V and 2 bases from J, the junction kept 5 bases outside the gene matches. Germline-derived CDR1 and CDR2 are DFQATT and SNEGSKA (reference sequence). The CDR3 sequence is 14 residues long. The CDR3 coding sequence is TGCAGTGCTAGGGGGGACAGGGCCGCCTACGAGCAGTACTTC. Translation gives CSARGDRAAYEQYF.

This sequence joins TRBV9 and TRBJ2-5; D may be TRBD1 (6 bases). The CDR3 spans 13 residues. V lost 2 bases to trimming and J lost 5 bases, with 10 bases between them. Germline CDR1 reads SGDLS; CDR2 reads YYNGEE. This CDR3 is CASSVWGHETQYF. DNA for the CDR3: TGTGCCAGCAGCGTGTGGGGGCATGAGACCCAGTACTTC.

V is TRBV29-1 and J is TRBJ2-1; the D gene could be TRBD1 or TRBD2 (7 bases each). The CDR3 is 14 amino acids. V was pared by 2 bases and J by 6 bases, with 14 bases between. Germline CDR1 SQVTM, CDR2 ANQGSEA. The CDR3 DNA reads TGCAGCGTTGAACCCCAGGGGGGGGGCAATGAGCAGTTCTTC. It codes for CSVEPQGGGNEQFF.

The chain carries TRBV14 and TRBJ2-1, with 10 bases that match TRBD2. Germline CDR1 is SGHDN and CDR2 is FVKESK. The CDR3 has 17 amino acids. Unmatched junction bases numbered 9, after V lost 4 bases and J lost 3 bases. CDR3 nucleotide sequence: TGTGCCAGCAGCCTACCCGGGACTAGCGCGTTCTACAATGAGCAGTTCTTC. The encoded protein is CASSLPGTSAFYNEQFF.

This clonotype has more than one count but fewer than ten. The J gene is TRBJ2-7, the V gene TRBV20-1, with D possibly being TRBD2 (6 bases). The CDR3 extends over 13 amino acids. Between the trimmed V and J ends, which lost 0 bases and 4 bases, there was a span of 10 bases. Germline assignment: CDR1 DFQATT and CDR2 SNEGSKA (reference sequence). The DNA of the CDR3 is TGCAGTGCTAGAGAAGGAGGGCAGTACGAGCAGTACTTC. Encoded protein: CSAREGGQYEQYF.

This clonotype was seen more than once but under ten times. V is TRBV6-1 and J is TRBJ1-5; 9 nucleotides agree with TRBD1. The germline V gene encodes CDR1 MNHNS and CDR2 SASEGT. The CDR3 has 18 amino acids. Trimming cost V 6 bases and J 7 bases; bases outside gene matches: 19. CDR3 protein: CASRNLQGAGGFGQPQHF. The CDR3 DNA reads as TGTGCCAGCAGAAATCTACAGGGGGCGGGTGGGTTTGGCCAGCCCCAGCATTTT.

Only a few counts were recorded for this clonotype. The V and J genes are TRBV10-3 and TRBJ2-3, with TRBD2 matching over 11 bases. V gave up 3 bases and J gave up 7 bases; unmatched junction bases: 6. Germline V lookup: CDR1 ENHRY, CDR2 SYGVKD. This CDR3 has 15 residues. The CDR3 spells CAISDETSGIHTQYF. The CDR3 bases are TGTGCCATCAGTGATGAGACTAGCGGGATTCATACGCAGTATTTT.

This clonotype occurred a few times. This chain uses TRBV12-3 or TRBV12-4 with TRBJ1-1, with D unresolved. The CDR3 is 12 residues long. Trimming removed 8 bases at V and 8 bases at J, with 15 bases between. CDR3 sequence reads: CASDGIEAEAFF. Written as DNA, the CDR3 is TGTGCCAGCGATGGAATTGAGGCCGAAGCTTTCTTT.

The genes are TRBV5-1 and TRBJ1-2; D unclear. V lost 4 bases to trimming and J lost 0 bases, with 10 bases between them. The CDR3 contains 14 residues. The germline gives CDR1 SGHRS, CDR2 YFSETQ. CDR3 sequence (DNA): TGCGCCAGCAGCGAAACCAGCCCTAACTATGGCTACACCTTC. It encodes CASSETSPNYGYTF. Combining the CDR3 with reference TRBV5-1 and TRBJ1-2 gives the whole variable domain KAGVTQTPRYLIKTRGQQVTLSCSPISGHRSVSWYQQTPGQGLQFLFEYFSETQRNKGNFPGRFSGRQFSNSRSEMNVSTLELGDSALYLCASSETSPNYGYTFGSGTRLTVV.